The 5 T cell receptor beta chains below all came from one sample that was sequenced in a study of blood T cell repertoires in COVID-19. Clones were sequenced by immunoSEQ multiplex PCR, and TCRdb holds only the in-frame ones, with some missing. The sample contains around 140,000 clones, approximately 80% of which appear only once. Source material: peripheral blood. The receptors were sampled from a woman aged 60-75 years with active or convalescent COVID-19.

The gene calls are TRBV18 and TRBJ2-7; possibly TRBD1 for D (5 bases). CDR3 size: 13 residues. The germline gives CDR1 KGHSH, CDR2 LQKENI. Deletions cut 0 bases from V and 3 bases from J, with 6 bases between. CDR3 in DNA: TGTGCCAGCTCACCACCTGACAGCTACGAGCAGTACGTC. This gives the protein CASSPPDSYEQYV.

The V and J genes are TRBV28 and TRBJ2-1; the match to TRBD2 covers 7 bases. The J segment lost 6 bases and the V segment lost 6 bases, leaving 5 bases of the junction unmatched. The CDR3 is 13 residues long. Germline CDR1 and CDR2: MDHEN and SYDVKM. The CDR3 region is CASRRTRTNEQFF. CDR3 coding DNA: TGTGCCAGCAGGCGGACTAGAACCAATGAGCAGTTCTTC.

The chain employs TRBV12-3 or TRBV12-4 and TRBJ1-1; D unclear. This CDR3 region has 12 residues. The V end lost 2 bases, the J end lost 6 bases, and 7 bases lay between the germline ends. The CDR3 is CASSLKLAEAFF. CDR3 in DNA: TGTGCCAGCAGTTTAAAGTTAGCTGAAGCTTTCTTT.

This sequence joins TRBV3-1 (or the pseudogene TRBV3-2) and TRBJ1-6; weak D call: TRBD1 (5 bases). CDR3 length equals 17 residues. Trimming pared 1 base from V and 2 bases from J, leaving 12 bases between. Germline CDR1 and CDR2: LGHDT and YNNKEL (reference sequence). The CDR3 sequence is CASSQGLLGPYNSPLHF. The DNA of the CDR3 is TGTGCCAGCAGCCAAGGCTTATTGGGGCCCTATAATTCACCCCTCCACTTT.

This clone appeared a single time. The chain joins TRBV4-2 to TRBJ1-2, with 10 bases fitting TRBD1. The V and J ends lost 4 bases and 0 bases, in that order; junction bases with no gene match: 11. Germline-derived CDR1 and CDR2 are LGHNA and YNFKEQ. The CDR3 extends over 18 amino acids. CDR3 region: CASSPSKGQGIANYGYTF. CDR3 sequence (DNA): TGTGCCAGCAGCCCCTCAAAGGGACAGGGGATAGCTAACTATGGCTACACCTTC.